These T cell receptor beta chains were read from a single sample in a study of blood T cell repertoires in COVID-19. Generated by immunoSEQ multiplex PCR, the TCRdb table keeps only in-frame clones and is missing some. This sample has 20,000 to 30,000 clones; about 90% occur once, and the top ten carry approximately 2.8%. Specimen: peripheral blood. The receptor set was obtained from a human donor in a cohort sampled during active COVID-19. CDR3s include the opening cysteine and the closing phenylalanine or tryptophan. A clone size is listed for some rows: how often the clone was seen (once, few, many), or a class if it is expanded.

-	TRBV5-1	CASSRRKGADYNEQFF
few	TRBV6-5	CASSFGPLEGNSPLHF
-	TRBV6-2/TRBV6-3	CASSYLPGQIYNEQFF
-	TRBV5-1	CASSSDLRDSEGTEAFF
-	TRBV7-2	CASSLEVGAGGRNIQYF
-	TRBV14	CASSQGPASGELFF
few	TRBV6-1	CASSDRGSKETQYF
-	TRBV10-3	CGSGGSGTQYF
-	TRBV20-1	CSASFSGDGPYEQYF
-	TRBV7-8	CASSRRLAGAKDGELFF
once	TRBV2	CASTKTGTGNTIYF
-	TRBV28	CASRPGQNYGYTF
-	TRBV6-6	CASSTSGGLSETQYF
-	TRBV20-1	CSASGSGQGGYETQYF
-	TRBV7-9	CASSFLGRMNTEAFF
-	TRBV11-1	CASSSGTGFNEQFF